Presented here are 5 T cell receptor beta chains from one specimen sequenced in a study of OX40 agonist ivuxolimab in advanced cancers. Receptor libraries were prepared by the immunoSEQ multiplex PCR assay. Held by TCRdb, this immuneACCESS table contains in-frame sequences only and omits some clones. Under half of the omission traces to an unresolved V gene where checked; the cause of the rest is unknown. For this sample the table gives approximately 24,000 clones, of which about 77% were detected only once. The ten largest clones represent approximately 2% of the sample. Sequenced material: CD4+ or CD8+ T cells sorted from blood, taken in a trial of the OX40 agonist ivuxolimab. All receptors come from an adult with an advanced solid tumor such as melanoma, head and neck, liver or kidney cancer.

The J gene is TRBJ2-1, the V gene TRBV5-1; tentative D call: TRBD2 (6 bases). The length of the CDR3 is 16 residues. The germline V gene has CDR1 SGHRS and CDR2 YFSETQ. V was clipped by 0 bases and J by 4 bases, with 14 bases between them. DNA for the CDR3: TGCGCCAGCAGCTTGGCGGTAGCGGCCATATACAATGAGCAGTTCTTC. Protein sequence: CASSLAVAAIYNEQFF.

The chain employs TRBV28 and TRBJ1-5; TRBD1 might be the D (5 bases). Germline loops: CDR1 MDHEN, CDR2 SYDVKM. This CDR3 comprises 12 residues. The V and J ends lost 6 bases and 7 bases respectively, with 10 bases between them. The CDR3 reads CASRGRRQPQHF. CDR3 coding DNA: TGTGCCAGCAGGGGGCGTCGACAGCCCCAGCATTTT.

This clone was seen a single time. The chain has TRBV18 and TRBJ1-5; 8 nucleotides align to TRBD1. CDR1 is KGHSH and CDR2 is LQKENI in the germline V gene. This CDR3 has 14 amino acids. The J segment lost 11 bases and the V segment lost 4 bases, leaving 10 bases of the junction unmatched. CDR3 amino acids: CASSQGQGLGAQHF. The CDR3 DNA reads as TGTGCCAGCTCACAAGGACAGGGACTGGGGGCCCAGCATTTT.

The CDR3 region is CASSYLWGANEKLFF. The CDR3 DNA reads as TGTGCCAGCAGTTACCTTTGGGGGGCTAATGAAAAACTGTTTTTT. The gene calls are TRBV6-6 and TRBJ1-4, with D maybe TRBD1 (5 bases). V was pared by 2 bases and J by 3 bases, with 10 bases between. Germline CDR1 and CDR2: MNHNY and SVGAGI (reference sequence). CDR3 length equals 15 residues.

The V call is TRBV27, the J call TRBJ1-6; D is uncertain. V shed 10 bases and J shed 3 bases, with 10 bases lying between them. CDR1 is MNHEY and CDR2 is SMNVEV in the germline V gene (reference sequence). The CDR3 is 13 amino acids. The CDR3 sequence is CATRPDYNSPLHF. Here the CDR3 DNA reads TGTGCCACTCGGCCGGACTATAATTCACCCCTCCACTTT.